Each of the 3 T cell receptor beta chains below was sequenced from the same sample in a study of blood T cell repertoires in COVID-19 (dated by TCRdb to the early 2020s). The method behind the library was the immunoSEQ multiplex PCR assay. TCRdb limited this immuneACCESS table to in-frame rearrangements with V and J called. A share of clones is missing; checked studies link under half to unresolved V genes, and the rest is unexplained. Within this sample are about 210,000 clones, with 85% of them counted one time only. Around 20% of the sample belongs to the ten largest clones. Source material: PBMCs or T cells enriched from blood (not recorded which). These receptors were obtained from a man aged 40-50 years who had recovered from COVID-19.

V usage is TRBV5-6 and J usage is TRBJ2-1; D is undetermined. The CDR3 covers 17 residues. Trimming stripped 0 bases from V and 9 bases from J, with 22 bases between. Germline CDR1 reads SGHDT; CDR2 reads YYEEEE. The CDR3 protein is CASSLVVFEQNPSEQFF. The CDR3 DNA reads TGTGCCAGCAGCTTGGTTGTTTTTGAACAGAATCCCAGTGAGCAGTTCTTC.

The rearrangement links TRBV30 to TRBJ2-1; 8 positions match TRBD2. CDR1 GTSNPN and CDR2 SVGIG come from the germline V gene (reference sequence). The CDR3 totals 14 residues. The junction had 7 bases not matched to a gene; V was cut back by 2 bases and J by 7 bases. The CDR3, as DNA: TGTGCCTGGAGTACCGGACTAGCCTCAAATGAGCAGTTCTTC. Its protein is CAWSTGLASNEQFF.

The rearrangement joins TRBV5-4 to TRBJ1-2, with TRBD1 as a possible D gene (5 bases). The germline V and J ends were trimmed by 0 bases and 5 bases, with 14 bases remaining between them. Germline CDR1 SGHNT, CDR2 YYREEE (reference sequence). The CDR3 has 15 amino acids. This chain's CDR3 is CASSLGQGQLYGYTF. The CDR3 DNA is TGTGCCAGCAGCTTGGGGCAGGGCCAACTTTATGGCTACACCTTC. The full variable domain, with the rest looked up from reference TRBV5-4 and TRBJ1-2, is ETGVTQSPTHLIKTRGQQVTLRCSSQSGHNTVSWYQQALGQGPQFIFQYYREEENGRGNFPPRFSGLQFPNYSSELNVNALELDDSALYLCASSLGQGQLYGYTFGSGTRLTVV.